This entry features one T cell receptor beta chain sequence. The data stem from a study of blood T cell repertoires in COVID-19. This CDR3 region has 13 residues. CDR1 is SQVTM and CDR2 is ANQGSEA in the germline V gene. V shed 1 base and J shed 7 bases, with 11 bases lying between them. In the original processing: Amplification with reference gene primers provided the estimates of nucleated cell counts. The data were produced by immunoSEQ multiplex PCR, yet TCRdb's version contains in-frame clones alone and is incomplete. V, J and clone size are those of that table, while D and trimming were read from the DNA. The sample lists more than 90,000 clones; around 80% were seen once.

Sequencing was performed on peripheral blood. The TCR comes from a human donor in a cohort sampled during active COVID-19. The genes are TRBV29-1 and TRBJ1-5; tentatively, D is TRBD1 (5 bases). In nucleotides, the CDR3 is TGCAGCGTTGAAGCGGGGGTTGGGCAGCCCCAGCATTTT. Protein product: CSVEAGVGQPQHF.